This T cell receptor beta chain was captured in a study of beta chain features in type 1 diabetes. Overall study: Patients shared similar age, gender and cell yields with healthy donors.

TCRB transcripts that were expressed got sequenced, as all of the isolated RNA had been reverse transcribed. Libraries were prepared by immunoSEQ multiplex PCR; TCRdb keeps only in-frame clonotypes and omits some of them. There are 250,000 to 350,000 clones in the sample; approximately 15% occur only once, and approximately 6.7% lies in the top ten. The CDR3 extends over 16 amino acids. The V gene lost 1 base and the J gene lost 1 base, with 12 bases spanning the gap. Germline values: CDR1 LGHNA, CDR2 YSLEER. This TCR was sampled from a man aged 25-45 years in good health. Sequenced input: central memory CD4+ T cells from blood. The chain has TRBV4-3 and TRBJ2-3, with D possibly TRBD2 on 6 matching bases. The CDR3 DNA sequence: TGCGCCAGCAGCCAAGTGATAGCGGAGCGCACAGATACGCAGTATTTT. It codes for CASSQVIAERTDTQYF.